One TCR beta chain is described in this entry. The sequence runs out 3 residues before the end of the CDR3; the remainder is reconstructed from the germline J gene. The V gene's germline CDR1 is SGDLS and CDR2 YYNGEE. V lost 0 bases to trimming and J lost 5 bases; unmatched junction nucleotides: 8. The CDR3 runs 15 residues. Method: immunoSEQ multiplex PCR; TCRdb's copy keeps in-frame clones and lacks some. The table lists roughly 40,000 clones, with about 5% in the top ten. This specimen comes from a study of T cells in women clearing cervical HPV infection. The sample comprised blood buffy coat. The sequence derives from a woman between 18 and 75 years old with a cervical HPV16 infection that either progressed to CIN3+ or cleared (not recorded which). This rearrangement joins TRBV9 to TRBJ2-7; TRBD1 matches 7 bases. The part of the CDR3 DNA that was read is TGTGCCAGCAGCGTAGGAACAGGGGAAGTTGACGAG. It encodes CASSVGTGEVDE. From start to end, the CDR3 is CASSVGTGEVDEQYF.